This TCR beta chain emerged from a study of control samples from healthy donors and cancer patients. After removal of 8 bases from V and 3 bases from J, the junction contained 11 bases not matched to a gene. This CDR3 is 15 amino acids long. Per the germline V gene, CDR1 is SQVTM and CDR2 is ANQGSEA. This clone appeared a few times. Libraries were prepared by immunoSEQ multiplex PCR; TCRdb keeps only in-frame clonotypes and omits some of them. The table has around 53,000 clones, roughly 85% seen once. The sequence was collected from a woman aged 45 to 65 with lung cancer. Sequencing was carried out using PBMCs. The chain combines TRBV29-1 with TRBJ2-3; TRBD2 matches at 10 bases. This CDR3 reads CSSGASGGGTDTQYF. CDR3 nucleotides: TGCAGCTCCGGGGCTAGCGGGGGTGGAACAGATACGCAGTATTTT.